This TCR beta chain was identified in a study of a mutant IDH1 vaccine in newly diagnosed glioma. Looking at the study overall: Most patients had radiochemotherapy with temozolomide before enrollment; others had one alone. Study-wide results and limits: Altogether, 93.3% of patients exhibited vaccine-induced immune responses.

Here immunoSEQ multiplex PCR was the method, and the copy in TCRdb shows in-frame clones only, minus some. The sample contains some 64,000 clones, less than 85% of which appear only once. Time point noted: week 11, during vaccination. The study gave 300 ug of mutant IDH1 20-mer peptide per vaccine dose, with topical imiquimod. This CDR3 has 14 residues. The germline V and J ends were trimmed by 5 bases and 1 base, with 11 bases remaining between them. The V gene's germline CDR1 is ENHRY and CDR2 SYGVKD. In the case of this clone: Antigen: not known.

The sequencing here drew on PBMCs, taken from a glioma patient whose treatment included an IDH1 peptide vaccine. The TCR comes from a woman aged 50 to 60 with glioma. The chain uses TRBV10-3 and TRBJ1-2; weak D call: TRBD1 (6 bases). CDR3 sequence: CAISTGQLNYGYTF. In nucleotides, the CDR3 is TGTGCCATCAGTACTGGACAGCTTAACTATGGCTACACCTTC.